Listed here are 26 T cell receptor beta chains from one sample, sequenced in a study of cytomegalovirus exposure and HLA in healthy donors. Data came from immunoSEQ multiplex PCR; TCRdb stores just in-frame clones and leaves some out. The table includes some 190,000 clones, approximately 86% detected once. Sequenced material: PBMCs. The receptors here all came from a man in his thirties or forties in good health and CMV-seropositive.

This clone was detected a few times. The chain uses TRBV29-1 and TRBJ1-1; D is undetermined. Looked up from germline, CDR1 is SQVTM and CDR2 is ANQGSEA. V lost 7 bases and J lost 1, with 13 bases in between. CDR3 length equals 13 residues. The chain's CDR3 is CSAEGRENTEAFF. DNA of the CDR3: TGCAGCGCCGAGGGCAGAGAGAACACTGAAGCTTTCTTT. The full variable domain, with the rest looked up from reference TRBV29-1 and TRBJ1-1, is SAVISQKPSRDICQRGTSLTIQCQVDSQVTMMFWYRQQPGQSLTLIATANQGSEATYESGFVIDKFPISRPNLTFSTLTVSNMSPEDSSIYLCSAEGRENTEAFFGQGTRLTVV.

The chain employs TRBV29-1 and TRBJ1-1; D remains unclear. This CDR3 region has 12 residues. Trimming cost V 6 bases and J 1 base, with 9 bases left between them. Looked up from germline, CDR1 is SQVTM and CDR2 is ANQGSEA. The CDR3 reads CSVTDTNTEAFF. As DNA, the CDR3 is TGCAGCGTGACCGACACGAACACTGAAGCTTTCTTT.

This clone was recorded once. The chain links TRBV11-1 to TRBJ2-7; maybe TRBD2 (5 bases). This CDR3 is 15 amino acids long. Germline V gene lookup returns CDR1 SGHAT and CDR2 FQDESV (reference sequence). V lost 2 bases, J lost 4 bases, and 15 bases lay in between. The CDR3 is CASSLFPTSGYEQYF. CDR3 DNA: TGTGCCAGCAGCTTATTTCCCACCTCGGGGTACGAGCAGTACTTC.

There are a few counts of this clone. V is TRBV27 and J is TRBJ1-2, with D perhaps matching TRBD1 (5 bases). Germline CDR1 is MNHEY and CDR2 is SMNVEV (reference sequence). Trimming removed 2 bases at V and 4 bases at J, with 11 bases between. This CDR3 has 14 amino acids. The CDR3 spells CASSLNFRAYGYTF. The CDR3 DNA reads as TGTGCCAGCAGTTTAAATTTCAGGGCCTATGGCTACACCTTC.

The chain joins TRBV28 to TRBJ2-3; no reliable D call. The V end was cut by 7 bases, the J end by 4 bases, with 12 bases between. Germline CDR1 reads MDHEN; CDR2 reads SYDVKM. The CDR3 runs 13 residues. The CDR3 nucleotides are TGTGCCAGCACCGCGGCGGCCCCAGATACGCAGTATTTT. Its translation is CASTAAAPDTQYF. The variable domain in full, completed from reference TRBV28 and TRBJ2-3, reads DVKVTQSSRYLVKRTGEKVFLECVQDMDHENMFWYRQDPGLGLRLIYFSYDVKMKEKGDIPEGYSVSREKKERFSLILESASTNQTSMYLCASTAAAPDTQYFGPGTRLTVL.

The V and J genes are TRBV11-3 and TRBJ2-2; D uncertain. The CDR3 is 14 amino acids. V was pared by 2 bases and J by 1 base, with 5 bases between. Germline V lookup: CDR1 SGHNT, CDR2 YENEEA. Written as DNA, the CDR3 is TGTGCCAGCAGCTTATTTCAGAACACCGGGGAGCTGTTTTTT. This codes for CASSLFQNTGELFF.

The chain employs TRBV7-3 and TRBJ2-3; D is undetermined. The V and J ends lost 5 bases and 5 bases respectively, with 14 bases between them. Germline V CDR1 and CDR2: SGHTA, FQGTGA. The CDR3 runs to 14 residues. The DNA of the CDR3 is TGTGCCAGCAGCCTCGACGGGCCCTTAGATACGCAGTATTTT. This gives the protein CASSLDGPLDTQYF.

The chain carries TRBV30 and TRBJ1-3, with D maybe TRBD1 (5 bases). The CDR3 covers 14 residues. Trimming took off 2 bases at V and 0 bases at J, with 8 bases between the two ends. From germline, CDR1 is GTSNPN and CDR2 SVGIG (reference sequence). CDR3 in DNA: TGTGCCTGGAGTATGGGACCCTCTGGAAACACCATATATTTT. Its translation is CAWSMGPSGNTIYF.

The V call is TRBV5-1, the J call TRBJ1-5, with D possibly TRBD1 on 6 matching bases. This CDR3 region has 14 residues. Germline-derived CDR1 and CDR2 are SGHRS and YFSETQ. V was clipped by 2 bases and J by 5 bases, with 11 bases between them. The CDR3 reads CASSLGGRHQPQHF. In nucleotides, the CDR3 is TGCGCCAGCAGCTTAGGGGGTCGGCATCAGCCCCAGCATTTT.

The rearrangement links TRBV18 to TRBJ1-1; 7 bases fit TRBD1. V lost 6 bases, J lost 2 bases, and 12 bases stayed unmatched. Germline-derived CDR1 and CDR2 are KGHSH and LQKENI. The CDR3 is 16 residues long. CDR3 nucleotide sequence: TGTGCCAGCTCGGAAGGGGGCCAGGGATCTAACACTGAAGCTTTCTTT. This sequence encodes CASSEGGQGSNTEAFF.

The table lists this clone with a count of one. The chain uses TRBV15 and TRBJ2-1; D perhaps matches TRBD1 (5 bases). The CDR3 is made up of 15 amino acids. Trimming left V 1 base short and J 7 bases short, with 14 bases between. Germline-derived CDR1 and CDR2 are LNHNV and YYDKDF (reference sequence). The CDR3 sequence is CATSRARVNMNEQFF. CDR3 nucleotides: TGTGCCACCAGCAGAGCCAGGGTGAATATGAATGAGCAGTTCTTC. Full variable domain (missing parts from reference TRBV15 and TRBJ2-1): DAMVIQNPRYQVTQFGKPVTLSCSQTLNHNVMYWYQQKSSQAPKLLFHYYDKDFNNEADTPDNFQSRRPNTSFCFLDIRSPGLGDTAMYLCATSRARVNMNEQFFGPGTRLTVL.

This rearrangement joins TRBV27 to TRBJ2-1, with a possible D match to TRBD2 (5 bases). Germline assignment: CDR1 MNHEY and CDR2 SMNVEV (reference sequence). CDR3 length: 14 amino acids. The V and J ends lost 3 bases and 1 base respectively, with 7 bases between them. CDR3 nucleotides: TGTGCCAGCAGTTTCGGGGTATCCTACAATGAGCAGTTCTTC. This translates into CASSFGVSYNEQFF.

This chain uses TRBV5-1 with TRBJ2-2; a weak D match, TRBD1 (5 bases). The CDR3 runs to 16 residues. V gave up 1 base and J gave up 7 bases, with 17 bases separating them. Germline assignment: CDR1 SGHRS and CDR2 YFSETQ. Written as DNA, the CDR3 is TGCGCCAGCAGCTTGAGCCTAGACAGTCTGGGCGGGGAGCTGTTTTTT. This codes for CASSLSLDSLGGELFF.

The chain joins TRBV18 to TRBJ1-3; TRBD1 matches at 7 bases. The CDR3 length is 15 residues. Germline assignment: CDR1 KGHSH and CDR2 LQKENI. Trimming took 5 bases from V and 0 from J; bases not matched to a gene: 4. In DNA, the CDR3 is TGTGCCAGCTCAGGACAGGTTCACTCTGGAAACACCATATATTTT. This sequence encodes CASSGQVHSGNTIYF.

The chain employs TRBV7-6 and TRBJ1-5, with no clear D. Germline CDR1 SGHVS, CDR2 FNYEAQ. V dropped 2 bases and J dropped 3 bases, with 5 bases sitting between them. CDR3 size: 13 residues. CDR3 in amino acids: CASSLRPNQPQHF. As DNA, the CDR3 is TGTGCCAGCAGCTTAAGACCCAATCAGCCCCAGCATTTT.

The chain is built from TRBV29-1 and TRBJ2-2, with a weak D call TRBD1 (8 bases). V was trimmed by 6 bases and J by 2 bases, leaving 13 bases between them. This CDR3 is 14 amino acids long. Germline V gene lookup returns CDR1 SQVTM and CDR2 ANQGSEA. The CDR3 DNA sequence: TGCAGCGTCGGACAGGGACTAAACACCGGGGAGCTGTTTTTT. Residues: CSVGQGLNTGELFF.

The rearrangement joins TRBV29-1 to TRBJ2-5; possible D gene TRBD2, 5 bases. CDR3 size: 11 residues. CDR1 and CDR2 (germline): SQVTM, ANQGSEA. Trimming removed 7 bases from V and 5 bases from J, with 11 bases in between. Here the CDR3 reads CSAGRTETQYF. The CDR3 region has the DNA TGCAGCGCTGGGAGAACTGAGACCCAGTACTTC. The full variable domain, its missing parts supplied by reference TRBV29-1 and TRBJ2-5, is SAVISQKPSRDICQRGTSLTIQCQVDSQVTMMFWYRQQPGQSLTLIATANQGSEATYESGFVIDKFPISRPNLTFSTLTVSNMSPEDSSIYLCSAGRTETQYFGPGTRLLVL.

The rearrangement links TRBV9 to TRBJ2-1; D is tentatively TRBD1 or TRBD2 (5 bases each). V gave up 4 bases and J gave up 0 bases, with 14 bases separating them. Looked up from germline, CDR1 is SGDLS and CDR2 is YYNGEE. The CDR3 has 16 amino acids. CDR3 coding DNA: TGTGCCAGCAGCCCTCGGGACCTCAGCTCCTACAATGAGCAGTTCTTC. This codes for CASSPRDLSSYNEQFF.

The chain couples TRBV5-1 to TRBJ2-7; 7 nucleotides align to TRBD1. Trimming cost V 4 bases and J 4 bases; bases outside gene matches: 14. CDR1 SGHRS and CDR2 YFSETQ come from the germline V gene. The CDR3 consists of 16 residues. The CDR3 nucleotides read TGCGCCAGCAGCGTAAATCCGGGACAGAGTTTATACGAGCAGTACTTC. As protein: CASSVNPGQSLYEQYF. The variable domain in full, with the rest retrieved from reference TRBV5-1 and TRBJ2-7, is KAGVTQTPRYLIKTRGQQVTLSCSPISGHRSVSWYQQTPGQGLQFLFEYFSETQRNKGNFPGRFSGRQFSNSRSEMNVSTLELGDSALYLCASSVNPGQSLYEQYFGPGTRLTVT.

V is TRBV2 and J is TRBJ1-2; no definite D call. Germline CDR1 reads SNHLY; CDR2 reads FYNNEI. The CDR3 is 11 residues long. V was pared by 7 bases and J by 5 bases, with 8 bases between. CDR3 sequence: CASTESYGYTF. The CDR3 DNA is TGTGCCAGCACAGAAAGTTATGGCTACACCTTC.

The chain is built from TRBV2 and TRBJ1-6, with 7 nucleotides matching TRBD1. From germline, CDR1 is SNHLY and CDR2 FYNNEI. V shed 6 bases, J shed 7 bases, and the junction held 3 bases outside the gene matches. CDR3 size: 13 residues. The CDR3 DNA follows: TGTGCCAGCAGCCGGGACAGAAATTCACCCCTCCACTTT. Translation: CASSRDRNSPLHF.

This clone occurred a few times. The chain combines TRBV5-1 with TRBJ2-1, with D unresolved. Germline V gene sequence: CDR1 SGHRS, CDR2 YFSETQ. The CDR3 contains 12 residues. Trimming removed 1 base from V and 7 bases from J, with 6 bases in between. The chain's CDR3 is CASSLNGNEQFF. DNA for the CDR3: TGCGCCAGCAGCTTGAATGGTAATGAGCAGTTCTTC.

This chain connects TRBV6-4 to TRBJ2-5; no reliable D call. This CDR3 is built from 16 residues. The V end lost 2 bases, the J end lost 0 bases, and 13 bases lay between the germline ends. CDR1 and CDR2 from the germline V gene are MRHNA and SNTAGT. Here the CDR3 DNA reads TGTGCCAGCAGTGACCCCCTAAAGGACGACCAAGAGACCCAGTACTTC. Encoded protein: CASSDPLKDDQETQYF.

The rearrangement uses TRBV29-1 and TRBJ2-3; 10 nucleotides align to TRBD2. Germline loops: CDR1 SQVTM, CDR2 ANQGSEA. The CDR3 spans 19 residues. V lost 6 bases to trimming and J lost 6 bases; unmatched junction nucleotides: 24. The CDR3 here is CSVPPASGSEDLGWDTQYF. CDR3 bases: TGCAGCGTCCCCCCCGCTAGCGGGAGTGAGGATCTAGGGTGGGATACGCAGTATTTT.

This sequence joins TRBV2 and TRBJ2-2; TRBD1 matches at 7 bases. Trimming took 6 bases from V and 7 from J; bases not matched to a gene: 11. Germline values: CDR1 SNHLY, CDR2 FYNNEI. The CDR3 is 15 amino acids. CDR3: CASSVRQGGGGELFF. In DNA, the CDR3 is TGTGCCAGCAGCGTCCGACAGGGCGGAGGCGGGGAGCTGTTTTTT.

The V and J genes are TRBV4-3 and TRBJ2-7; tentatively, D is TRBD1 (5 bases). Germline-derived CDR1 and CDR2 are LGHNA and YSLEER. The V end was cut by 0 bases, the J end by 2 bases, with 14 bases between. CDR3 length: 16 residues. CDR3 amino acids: CASSQDSAGKTYEQYF. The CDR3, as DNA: TGCGCCAGCAGCCAAGATTCGGCAGGGAAAACCTACGAGCAGTACTTC.